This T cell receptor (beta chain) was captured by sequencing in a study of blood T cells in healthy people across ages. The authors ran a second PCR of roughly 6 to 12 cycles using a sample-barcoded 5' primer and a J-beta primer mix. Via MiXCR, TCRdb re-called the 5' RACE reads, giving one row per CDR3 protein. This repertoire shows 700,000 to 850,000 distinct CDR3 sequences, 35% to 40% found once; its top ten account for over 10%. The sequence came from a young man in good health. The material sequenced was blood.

CDR3 sequence (DNA): TGTGCCAGCTCATCTCGGACGGGGAACTACACCTTC. Its protein product is CASSSRTGNYTF. The gene calls are TRBV18 and TRBJ1-2, with D uncertain. This CDR3 is 12 amino acids long. Germline CDR1 and CDR2: KGHSH and LQKENI. Trimming took off 5 bases at V and 10 bases at J, with 14 bases between the two ends.